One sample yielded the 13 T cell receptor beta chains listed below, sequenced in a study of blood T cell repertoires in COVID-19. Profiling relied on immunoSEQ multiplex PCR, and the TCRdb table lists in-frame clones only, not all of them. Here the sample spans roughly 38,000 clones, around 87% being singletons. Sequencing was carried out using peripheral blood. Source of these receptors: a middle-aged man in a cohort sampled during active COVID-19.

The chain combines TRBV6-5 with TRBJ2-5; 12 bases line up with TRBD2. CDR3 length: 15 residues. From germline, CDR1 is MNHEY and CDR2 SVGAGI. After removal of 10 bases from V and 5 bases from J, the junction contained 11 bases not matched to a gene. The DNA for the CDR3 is TGTGCCATTGGACCTAGCGGGGGGGCCACGGAGACCCAGTACTTC. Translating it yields CAIGPSGGATETQYF.

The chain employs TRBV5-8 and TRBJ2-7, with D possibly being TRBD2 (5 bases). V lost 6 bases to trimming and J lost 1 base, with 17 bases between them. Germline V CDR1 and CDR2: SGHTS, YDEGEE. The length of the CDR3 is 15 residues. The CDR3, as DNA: TGTGCCAGCATCGGACTCGCGACACGGTCCTACGAGCAGTACGTC. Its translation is CASIGLATRSYEQYV.

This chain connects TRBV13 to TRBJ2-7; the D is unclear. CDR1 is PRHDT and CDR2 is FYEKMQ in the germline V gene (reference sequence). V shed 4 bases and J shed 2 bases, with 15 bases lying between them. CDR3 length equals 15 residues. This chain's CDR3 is CASSSMGTVPYEQYF. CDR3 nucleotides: TGTGCCAGCAGCTCAATGGGCACAGTCCCCTACGAGCAGTACTTC.

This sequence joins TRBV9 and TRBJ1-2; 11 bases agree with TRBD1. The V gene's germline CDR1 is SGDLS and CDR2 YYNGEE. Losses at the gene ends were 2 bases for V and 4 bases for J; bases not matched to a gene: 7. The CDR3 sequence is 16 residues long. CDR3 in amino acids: CASSVRTGGAVYGYTF. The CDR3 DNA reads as TGTGCCAGCAGCGTTCGGACAGGGGGCGCCGTCTATGGCTACACCTTC.

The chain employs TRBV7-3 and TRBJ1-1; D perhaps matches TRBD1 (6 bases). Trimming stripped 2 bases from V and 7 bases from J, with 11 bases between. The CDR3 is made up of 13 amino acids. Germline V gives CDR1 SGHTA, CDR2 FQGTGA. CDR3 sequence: CASSLSQGYEAFF. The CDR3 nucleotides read TGTGCCAGCAGCTTATCCCAGGGGTATGAAGCTTTCTTT.

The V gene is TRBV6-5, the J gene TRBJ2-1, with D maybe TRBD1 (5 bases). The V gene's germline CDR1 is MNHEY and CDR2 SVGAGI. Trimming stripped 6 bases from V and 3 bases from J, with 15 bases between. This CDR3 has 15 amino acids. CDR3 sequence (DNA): TGTGCCAGCAGCTCGAATCGGCAGGGCTACAATGAGCAGTTCTTC. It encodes CASSSNRQGYNEQFF.

For the CDR3, the DNA is TGCAGCGACAGGGGACACTATGGCTACACCTTC. It yields the protein CSDRGHYGYTF. The chain employs TRBV29-1 and TRBJ1-2; 7 bases align to TRBD1. CDR3 length: 11 residues. Germline V CDR1 and CDR2: SQVTM, ANQGSEA. V shed 7 bases, J shed 3 bases, and the junction held 2 bases outside the gene matches.

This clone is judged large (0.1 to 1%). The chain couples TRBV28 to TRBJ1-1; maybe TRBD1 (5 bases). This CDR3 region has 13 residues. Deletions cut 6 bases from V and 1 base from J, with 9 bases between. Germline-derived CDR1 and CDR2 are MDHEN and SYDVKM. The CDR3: CASSYGQNTEAFF. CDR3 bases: TGTGCCAGCAGCTACGGACAGAACACTGAAGCTTTCTTT.

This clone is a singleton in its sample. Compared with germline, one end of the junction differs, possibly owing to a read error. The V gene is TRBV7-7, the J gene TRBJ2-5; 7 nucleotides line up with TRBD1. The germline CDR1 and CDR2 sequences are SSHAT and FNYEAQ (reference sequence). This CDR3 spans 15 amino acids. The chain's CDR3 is CASSLARGQGETQYF. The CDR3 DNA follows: TGTGCTAGCAGCTTAGCTAGGGGGCAAGGGGAGACCCAGTACTTC.

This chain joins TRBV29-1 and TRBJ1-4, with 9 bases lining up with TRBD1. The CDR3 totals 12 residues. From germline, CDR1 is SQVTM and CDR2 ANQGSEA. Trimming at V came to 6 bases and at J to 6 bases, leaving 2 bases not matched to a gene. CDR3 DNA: TGCAGCGTCCGGGACAGGGATGAAAAACTGTTTTTT. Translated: CSVRDRDEKLFF.

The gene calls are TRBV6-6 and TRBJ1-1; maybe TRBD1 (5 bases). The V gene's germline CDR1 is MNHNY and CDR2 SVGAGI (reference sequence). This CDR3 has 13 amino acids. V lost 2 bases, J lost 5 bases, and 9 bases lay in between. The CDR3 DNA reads TGTGCCAGCAGTTACGGGGGGGGTACTGAAGCTTTCTTT. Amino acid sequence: CASSYGGGTEAFF.

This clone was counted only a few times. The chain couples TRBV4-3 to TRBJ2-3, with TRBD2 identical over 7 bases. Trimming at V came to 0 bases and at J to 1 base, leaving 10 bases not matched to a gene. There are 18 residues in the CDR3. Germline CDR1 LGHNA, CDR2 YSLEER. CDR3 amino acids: CASSQDGPLAGGTDTQYF. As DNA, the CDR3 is TGCGCCAGCAGCCAAGATGGACCGTTGGCGGGGGGCACAGATACGCAGTATTTT.

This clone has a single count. The CDR3 nucleotides are TGTGCCACCACGAACACAGGAGAGACCCAGTACTTC. As protein: CATTNTGETQYF. J is TRBJ2-5 and V is TRBV19; perhaps TRBD1 as D (5 bases). V was pared by 10 bases and J by 4 bases, with 13 bases between. This CDR3 comprises 12 residues. Germline values: CDR1 LNHDA, CDR2 SQIVND (reference sequence).